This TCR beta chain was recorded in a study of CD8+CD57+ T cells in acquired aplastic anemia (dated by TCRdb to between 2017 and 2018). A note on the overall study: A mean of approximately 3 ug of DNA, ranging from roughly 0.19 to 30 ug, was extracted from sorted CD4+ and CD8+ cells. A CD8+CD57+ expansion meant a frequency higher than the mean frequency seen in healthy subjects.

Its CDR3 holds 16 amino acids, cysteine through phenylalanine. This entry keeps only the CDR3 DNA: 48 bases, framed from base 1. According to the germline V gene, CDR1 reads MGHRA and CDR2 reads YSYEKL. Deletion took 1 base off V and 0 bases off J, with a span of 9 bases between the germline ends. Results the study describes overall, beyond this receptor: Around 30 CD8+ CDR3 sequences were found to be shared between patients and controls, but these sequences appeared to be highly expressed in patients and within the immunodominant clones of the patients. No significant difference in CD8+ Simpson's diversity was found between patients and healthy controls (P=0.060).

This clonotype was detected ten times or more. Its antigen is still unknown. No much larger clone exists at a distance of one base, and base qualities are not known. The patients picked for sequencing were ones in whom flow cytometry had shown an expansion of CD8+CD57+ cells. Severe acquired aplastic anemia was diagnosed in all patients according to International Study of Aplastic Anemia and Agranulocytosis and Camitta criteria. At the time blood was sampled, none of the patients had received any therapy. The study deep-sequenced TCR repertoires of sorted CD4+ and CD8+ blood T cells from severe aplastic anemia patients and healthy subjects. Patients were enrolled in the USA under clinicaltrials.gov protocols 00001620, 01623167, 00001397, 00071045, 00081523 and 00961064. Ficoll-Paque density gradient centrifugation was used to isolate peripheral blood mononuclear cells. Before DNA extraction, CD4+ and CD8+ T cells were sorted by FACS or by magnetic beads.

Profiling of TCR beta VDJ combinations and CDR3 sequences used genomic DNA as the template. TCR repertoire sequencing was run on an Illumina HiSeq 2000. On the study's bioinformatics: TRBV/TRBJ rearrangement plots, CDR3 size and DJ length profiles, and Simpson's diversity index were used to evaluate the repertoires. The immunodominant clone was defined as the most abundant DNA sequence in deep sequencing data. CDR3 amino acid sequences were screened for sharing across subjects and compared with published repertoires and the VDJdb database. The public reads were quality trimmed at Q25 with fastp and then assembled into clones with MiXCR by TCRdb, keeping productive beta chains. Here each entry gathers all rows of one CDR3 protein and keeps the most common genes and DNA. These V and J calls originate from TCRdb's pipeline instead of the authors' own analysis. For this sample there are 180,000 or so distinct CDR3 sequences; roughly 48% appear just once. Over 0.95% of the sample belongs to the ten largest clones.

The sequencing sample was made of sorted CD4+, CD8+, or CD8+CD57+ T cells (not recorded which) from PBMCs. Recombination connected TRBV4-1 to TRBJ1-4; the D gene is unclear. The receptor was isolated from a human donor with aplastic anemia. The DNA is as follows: TGCGCCAGCAGCCAAGGTCCCGGGGCAACTAATGAAAAACTGTTTTTT. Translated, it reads CASSQGPGATNEKLFF.